Below are 32 T cell receptor beta chains sequenced from a single sample in a study of PD-L1 blockade in urothelial cancer. TCRdb keeps only in-frame clones here, not all; method: immunoSEQ multiplex PCR. The data hold tens of thousands of clones, with about four fifths observed a single time. Time point: pretreatment peripheral blood. This material consisted of PBMCs, taken around atezolizumab (anti-PD-L1) treatment. These TCRs come from a man aged 65 to 79 with urothelial cancer.

This clone was counted a single time. This rearrangement joins TRBV11-2 to TRBJ2-7; 8 nucleotides line up with TRBD2. V gave up 6 bases and J gave up 7 bases; unmatched junction bases: 14. CDR3 length: 15 residues. Per the germline V gene, CDR1 is SGHAT and CDR2 is FQNNGV. CDR3 sequence reads: CASSFQRGPKGEQYF. The CDR3 bases are TGTGCCAGCAGTTTTCAGCGGGGGCCTAAGGGGGAGCAGTACTTC.

This sequence joins TRBV6-6 and TRBJ1-2; D possibly corresponds to TRBD1 (6 bases). This CDR3 region has 14 residues. Per germline, CDR1 MNHNY and CDR2 SVGAGI (reference sequence). V was cut by 4 bases and J by 0 bases, with 9 bases left in between. CDR3 protein: CASSSGTTNYGYTF. CDR3 DNA: TGTGCCAGCAGTTCAGGGACAACTAACTATGGCTACACCTTC.

This clone was counted only a few times. The chain employs TRBV29-1 and TRBJ2-7, with D possibly matching TRBD2 (6 bases). Germline CDR1 SQVTM, CDR2 ANQGSEA. V was shortened by 6 bases and J by 3 bases, with 12 bases between the two germline ends. The CDR3 is made up of 12 amino acids. In nucleotides, the CDR3 is TGCAGCGTGGGGGAGGAGGGCTACGAGCAGTACTTC. This encodes CSVGEEGYEQYF.

The CDR3 loop is CATRTSDLYEQYF. CDR3 DNA: TGTGCCACCAGGACTAGCGATCTCTACGAGCAGTACTTC. V is TRBV6-1 and J is TRBJ2-7; TRBD2 matches 9 bases. The V segment lost 10 bases and the J segment 3 bases; nucleotides outside the gene matches: 7. This CDR3 is built from 13 residues. Germline lookup yields CDR1 MNHNS and CDR2 SASEGT.

The chain has TRBV2 and TRBJ1-5, with a weak D call TRBD1 (5 bases). This CDR3 spans 15 amino acids. CDR1 SNHLY and CDR2 FYNNEI come from the germline V gene. The V end was cut by 6 bases, the J end by 1 base, with 13 bases between. The chain's CDR3 is CASSENRGSNQPQHF. In nucleotides, the CDR3 is TGTGCCAGCAGCGAGAACCGGGGGAGCAATCAGCCCCAGCATTTT.

The chain joins TRBV18 to TRBJ1-1; 10 bases are shared with TRBD1. The ends lost 4 bases at V and 2 bases at J; junction bases unmatched: 7. This CDR3 is built from 16 residues. Germline V gives CDR1 KGHSH, CDR2 LQKENI. The CDR3 DNA is TGTGCCAGCTCACTAACTCGGACAGGGGGTAACACTGAAGCTTTCTTT. It translates to CASSLTRTGGNTEAFF.

This clone occurred a few times. Written as DNA, the CDR3 is TGTGCCATCAGGCCCGGGACAGGGGTCTACAATGAGCAGTTCTTC. Its protein product is CAIRPGTGVYNEQFF. The J gene is TRBJ2-1, the V gene TRBV10-3; 10 bases fit TRBD1. V lost 6 bases and J lost 3; bases outside the gene matches: 5. This CDR3 has 15 residues. Germline V CDR1 and CDR2: ENHRY, SYGVKD.

Only one count was recorded for this clone. This chain connects TRBV7-6 to TRBJ2-1; maybe TRBD2 (6 bases). V was clipped by 5 bases and J by 2 bases, with 10 bases between them. The CDR3 extends over 14 amino acids. Germline CDR1 is SGHVS and CDR2 is FNYEAQ. The CDR3 reads CASSTLATYNEQFF. As DNA, the CDR3 is TGTGCCAGCAGCACCCTAGCGACCTACAATGAGCAGTTCTTC.

The chain links TRBV29-1 to TRBJ1-4; 8 positions match TRBD1. V shed 5 bases and J 3 bases; nucleotides not matched to a gene: 11. This CDR3 has 16 amino acids. Germline values: CDR1 SQVTM, CDR2 ANQGSEA. The CDR3 DNA sequence: TGCAGCGTTAACTGGGGACAGGAGGGAGCTAATGAAAAACTGTTTTTT. Protein product: CSVNWGQEGANEKLFF.

This chain uses TRBV19 with TRBJ2-6; 13 nucleotides line up with TRBD2. V trimming: 3 bases; J trimming: 0 bases; junction bases outside the gene matches: 2. The CDR3 totals 18 residues. Per germline, CDR1 LNHDA and CDR2 SQIVND (reference sequence). CDR3: CASSIGLAGDSGANVLTF. CDR3 in DNA: TGTGCCAGTAGTATCGGACTAGCGGGGGACTCTGGGGCCAACGTCCTGACTTTC.

The V call is TRBV19, the J call TRBJ2-1; D uncertain. V was trimmed by 6 bases and J by 5 bases, leaving 17 bases between them. Germline assignment: CDR1 LNHDA and CDR2 SQIVND (reference sequence). The CDR3 runs 15 residues. CDR3 DNA sequence: TGTGCCAGTAGCCGACCTAGTAGTGGTGACAATGAGCAGTTCTTC. Protein sequence: CASSRPSSGDNEQFF.

This clone has just a few counts. The CDR3 spells CSDGTPNTEAFF. CDR3 sequence (DNA): TGCAGCGACGGGACACCGAACACTGAAGCTTTCTTT. The chain couples TRBV29-1 to TRBJ1-1; tentative D call: TRBD1 (6 bases). The CDR3 runs to 12 residues. The ends were cut back, 7 bases at V and 1 base at J, with 10 bases in the middle. Germline CDR1 SQVTM, CDR2 ANQGSEA.

The chain links TRBV5-5 to TRBJ2-7, with TRBD2 matching 10 bases. The V gene's germline CDR1 is SGHKS and CDR2 YYEKEE (reference sequence). V lost 2 bases to trimming and J lost 1 base; unmatched junction nucleotides: 12. The CDR3 consists of 18 residues. The CDR3 nucleotides read TGTGCCAGCAGCTTAATCGGTGTCGGGACTAGCGATTCCTACGAGCAGTACTTC. Amino acids: CASSLIGVGTSDSYEQYF.

The chain links TRBV6-5 to TRBJ2-7, with a weak D call TRBD1 (6 bases). The germline gives CDR1 MNHEY, CDR2 SVGAGI. Trimming left V 6 bases short and J 4 bases short, with 10 bases between. There are 12 residues in the CDR3. The CDR3 region is CASSSDSYEQYF. CDR3 DNA: TGTGCCAGCAGCTCGGACAGTTACGAGCAGTACTTC.

V is TRBV19 and J is TRBJ1-1, with no clear D. This CDR3 has 15 amino acids. Germline loops: CDR1 LNHDA, CDR2 SQIVND (reference sequence). The V gene lost 1 base and the J gene lost 1 base, with 10 bases spanning the gap. CDR3 amino acids: CASSIARGQNTEAFF. In DNA, the CDR3 is TGTGCCAGTAGTATAGCCCGAGGCCAGAACACTGAAGCTTTCTTT. Together with reference TRBV19 and TRBJ1-1, the CDR3 gives the full variable domain: DGGITQSPKYLFRKEGQNVTLSCEQNLNHDAMYWYRQDPGQGLRLIYYSQIVNDFQKGDIAEGYSVSREKKESFPLTVTSAQKNPTAFYLCASSIARGQNTEAFFGQGTRLTVV.

The CDR3 DNA reads TGTGCCAGCAGCTCTCGTGACAGGGCGCAAGGCTACACCTTC. This sequence encodes CASSSRDRAQGYTF. The V call is TRBV5-4, the J call TRBJ1-2; 7 bases are a match to TRBD1. This CDR3 region has 14 residues. The germline V gene has CDR1 SGHNT and CDR2 YYREEE (reference sequence). The J segment lost 8 bases and the V segment lost 3 bases, leaving 10 bases of the junction unmatched.

The V call is TRBV5-8, the J call TRBJ2-7, with TRBD1 identical over 7 bases. Germline assignment: CDR1 SGHTS and CDR2 YDEGEE. CDR3 length: 16 residues. The ends lost 4 bases at V and 0 bases at J; junction bases unmatched: 10. The chain's CDR3 is CASSVYAGGSSYEQYF. CDR3 nucleotide sequence: TGTGCCAGCAGCGTATACGCAGGGGGTAGCTCCTACGAGCAGTACTTC.

This chain uses TRBV2 with TRBJ2-3; 13 bases are a match to TRBD2. Germline V gene data show CDR1 as SNHLY and CDR2 as FYNNEI. The CDR3 extends over 16 amino acids. V lost 5 bases, J lost 4 bases, and 6 bases stayed unmatched. Here the CDR3 reads CASSTRTSGSADTQYF. The CDR3 DNA reads TGTGCCAGCAGTACCCGGACTAGCGGGAGCGCAGATACGCAGTATTTT.

The count of this clone is one. The chain joins TRBV5-4 to TRBJ1-1, with TRBD1 matching 9 bases. The CDR3 sequence is 15 residues long. Trimming at V came to 4 bases and at J to 1 base, leaving 5 bases not matched to a gene. The V gene's germline CDR1 is SGHNT and CDR2 YYREEE (reference sequence). The CDR3 here is CASSLRTGANTEAFF. For the CDR3, the DNA is TGTGCCAGCAGCCTCCGGACAGGGGCGAACACTGAAGCTTTCTTT.

The chain combines TRBV7-7 with TRBJ2-3; 13 bases agree with TRBD2. With 5 bases clipped from V and 5 bases from J, the junction kept 7 bases outside the gene matches. Germline CDR1 and CDR2: SSHAT and FNYEAQ (reference sequence). The CDR3 is made up of 16 amino acids. CDR3 amino acids: CASSPTSGGAGDTQYF. Here the CDR3 DNA reads TGTGCCAGCAGCCCTACTAGCGGGGGGGCCGGAGATACGCAGTATTTT.

V gene TRBV4-1 combines with J gene TRBJ2-5; 11 bases line up with TRBD1. Germline-derived CDR1 and CDR2 are MGHRA and YSYEKL. The V and J ends lost 1 base and 4 bases, in that order; junction bases with no gene match: 8. CDR3 length equals 17 residues. The CDR3 DNA follows: TGCGCCAGCAGCCAAGGGCCTCCGGGACAGGGGGGAGAGACCCAGTACTTC. Translating it yields CASSQGPPGQGGETQYF.

V is TRBV11-2 and J is TRBJ2-7; D remains unclear. Trimming removed 2 bases from V and 4 bases from J, with 12 bases in between. Germline CDR1 reads SGHAT; CDR2 reads FQNNGV. The CDR3 loop spans 14 amino acids. The CDR3, as DNA: TGTGCCAGCAGCTTAAGTCTAGATACTTACGAGCAGTACTTC. It codes for CASSLSLDTYEQYF.

This rearrangement joins TRBV19 to TRBJ2-7, with D maybe TRBD1 (6 bases). Germline V gene sequence: CDR1 LNHDA, CDR2 SQIVND (reference sequence). V was clipped by 2 bases and J by 0 bases, with 11 bases between them. CDR3 length: 15 residues. The CDR3 loop reads CASSISGDGSYEQYF. CDR3 sequence (DNA): TGTGCCAGTAGTATATCAGGGGATGGCTCCTACGAGCAGTACTTC.

The chain employs TRBV5-1 and TRBJ2-5, with 7 bases aligning to TRBD1. This CDR3 is 15 amino acids long. Germline lookup yields CDR1 SGHRS and CDR2 YFSETQ. With 6 bases clipped from V and 3 bases from J, the junction kept 11 bases outside the gene matches. CDR3 DNA: TGCGCCAGCACCTGGACCGGGACAGAGAAAGAGACCCAGTACTTC. Its protein is CASTWTGTEKETQYF.

This clone came up a few times. This chain connects TRBV5-1 to TRBJ1-1; 7 nucleotides line up with TRBD1. The CDR3 has 13 residues. Germline V gene lookup returns CDR1 SGHRS and CDR2 YFSETQ. The ends lost 4 bases at V and 5 bases at J; junction bases unmatched: 5. CDR3 sequence (DNA): TGCGCCAGCAGCACAACAGGGGTGACTGAAGCTTTCTTT. Translating gives CASSTTGVTEAFF.

This chain uses TRBV18 with TRBJ2-7; 11 bases align to TRBD1. The germline CDR1 and CDR2 sequences are KGHSH and LQKENI. The CDR3 sequence is 13 residues long. V lost 11 bases to trimming and J lost 5 bases; unmatched junction nucleotides: 8. This CDR3 reads CAGGTGGSHEQYF. In DNA form, the CDR3 reads TGTGCCGGCGGGACAGGGGGTTCCCACGAGCAGTACTTC.

The chain employs TRBV27 and TRBJ1-4, with 7 bases matching TRBD1. CDR1 and CDR2 from the germline V gene are MNHEY and SMNVEV (reference sequence). The V and J ends lost 5 bases and 8 bases, in that order; junction bases with no gene match: 8. The CDR3 runs 14 residues. The CDR3 region is CASSPDRVGEKLFF. For the CDR3, the DNA is TGTGCCAGCAGTCCCGACAGGGTGGGAGAAAAACTGTTTTTT.

J is TRBJ1-4 and V is TRBV25-1; TRBD1 is a possible D gene (5 bases). CDR3 length equals 15 residues. CDR1 and CDR2 from the germline V gene are MGHDK and SYGVNS. V gave up 2 bases and J gave up 6 bases, with 13 bases separating them. For the CDR3, the DNA is TGTGCCAGCAGTGAACCGGCAGGGATGTATGAAAAACTGTTTTTT. It specifies CASSEPAGMYEKLFF.

This clone was found once. The chain combines TRBV6-1 with TRBJ1-5; D may be TRBD1 (5 bases). Germline V gene sequence: CDR1 MNHNS, CDR2 SASEGT. Trimming cost V 4 bases and J 0 bases, with 19 bases left between them. The CDR3 runs to 18 residues. The CDR3: CASSARVGDYYSNQPQHF. The CDR3 DNA reads TGTGCCAGCAGTGCCCGGGTGGGGGACTATTATAGCAATCAGCCCCAGCATTTT.

In DNA, the CDR3 is TGTGCCAGCAGTGAGTCCGTTGGCTACACCTTC. Protein sequence: CASSESVGYTF. V gene TRBV6-1 combines with J gene TRBJ1-2; D is uncertain. Germline V CDR1 and CDR2: MNHNS, SASEGT. The CDR3 is 11 residues long. V gave up 3 bases and J gave up 7 bases, with 6 bases separating them.

Worth noting for this clone: Other DNA sequences in the same sample also yield this CDR3. V and J are TRBV5-6 and TRBJ1-4, with D maybe TRBD1 (6 bases). The CDR3 contains 13 residues. Trimming took 5 bases from V and 4 from J, leaving 9 bases between them. From germline, CDR1 is SGHDT and CDR2 YYEEEE. The CDR3 nucleotides read TGTGCCAGCAGAGGACAGCTTAATGAAAAACTGTTTTTT. This translates into CASRGQLNEKLFF. Using reference TRBV5-6 and TRBJ1-4 for the parts outside the CDR3, the full variable domain is DAGVTQSPTHLIKTRGQQVTLRCSPKSGHDTVSWYQQALGQGPQFIFQYYEEEERQRGNFPDRFSGHQFPNYSSELNVNALLLGDSALYLCASRGQLNEKLFFGSGTQLSVL.

This clone was seen a few times. The chain is built from TRBV18 and TRBJ2-7; weak D call: TRBD2 (5 bases). Germline V gene data show CDR1 as KGHSH and CDR2 as LQKENI. This CDR3 comprises 12 residues. Trimming left V 4 bases short and J 7 bases short, with 11 bases between. In DNA form, the CDR3 reads TGTGCCAGCTCACGGTCTTCGGGAGAGCAGTACTTC. This encodes CASSRSSGEQYF.